This T cell receptor (beta chain) comes out of a study of T cells in tuberculosis. Study-level points and caveats: A GMM-specific repertoire classifier reached about 90% accuracy, AUROC 0.7 to 0.9.

The method was immunoSEQ multiplex PCR; TCRdb's version includes in-frame clones alone and lacks a portion of them. This table holds 35,000 to 55,000 clones, about 95% found once. CDR3 length: 14 residues. J was trimmed by 9 bases and V by 7 bases; bases with no gene match: 7. The germline V gene has CDR1 LNHDA and CDR2 SQIVND (reference sequence). Concerning this clone itself: The antigen is unknown.

This chain connects TRBV19 to TRBJ2-1; TRBD2 matches at 12 bases. Sequencing input: PBMCs. The receptor's source is a donor aged 10-29 years with latent tuberculosis or without tuberculosis infection. Some clones in this sample may be carry-over from other donors' samples. CDR3 coding DNA: TGTGCCAGTAACGGACTAGCGGGACGAGGTGAGCAGTTCTTC. This codes for CASNGLAGRGEQFF.